This T cell receptor (beta chain) was profiled in a study of blood T cell repertoires in COVID-19. Overall study: Collection of acute and convalescent COVID-19 samples took place in the United States, Italy and Spain. PBMCs, B-cell-depleted T cells, or T cells provided the cDNA or gDNA that made up the material.

As concerns this clone: Other DNA sequences from this sample encode an identical CDR3 as well.

Germline values: CDR1 LNHDA, CDR2 SQIVND (reference sequence). V lost 1 base, J lost 5 bases, and 15 bases lay in between. The CDR3 is 16 amino acids. The method was immunoSEQ multiplex PCR; TCRdb's version includes in-frame clones alone and lacks a portion of them. Altogether 200,000 to 250,000 clones are present, 80% to 85% being singletons, with the ten largest covering roughly 8%. The chain couples TRBV19 to TRBJ1-5; D unclear. This TCR came from a woman over 75 with COVID-19, enrolled during active disease. Sequencing used peripheral blood. CDR3 sequence (DNA): TGTGCCAGTAGTATAGGAGGGAGAGGGCTGCATCAGCCCCAGCATTTT. Protein: CASSIGGRGLHQPQHF.